The next 28 T cell receptor beta chains were all read from a single sample in a study of shared T cell receptors in the human thymus. Libraries were prepared by immunoSEQ multiplex PCR; TCRdb keeps only in-frame clonotypes and omits some of them. The table records approximately 580,000 clones, more than 75% of them present only once. The sample was also reused in another study, on human thymus T cells.

The source material was thymocytes. The receptors were gathered from a boy under two years old with a congenital heart defect.

The chain couples TRBV2 to TRBJ2-1, with 9 bases identical to TRBD1. In germline, CDR1 is SNHLY, CDR2 FYNNEI. Trimming cost V 6 bases and J 4 bases; bases outside gene matches: 13. This CDR3 is 17 amino acids long. CDR3 protein: CASRRIGTGQPYNEQFF. Here the CDR3 DNA reads TGTGCCAGCAGGCGAATCGGGACAGGGCAACCATACAATGAGCAGTTCTTC. Combining the CDR3 with reference TRBV2 and TRBJ2-1 gives the whole variable domain EPEVTQTPSHQVTQMGQEVILRCVPISNHLYFYWYRQILGQKVEFLVSFYNNEISEKSEIFDDQFSVERPDGSNFTLKIRSTKLEDSAMYFCASRRIGTGQPYNEQFFGPGTRLTVL.

The chain recombines TRBV28 with TRBJ2-6, with D possibly being TRBD2 (5 bases). The CDR3 length is 14 residues. Germline CDR1 is MDHEN and CDR2 is SYDVKM. Trimming cost V 8 bases and J 6 bases, with 14 bases left between them. The CDR3 region has the DNA TGTGCCAGCCGCCAAACCGGGGAGGCCAACGTCCTGACTTTC. Protein: CASRQTGEANVLTF.

This clone appeared a few times. CDR3 region: CASSLGPGLAGGHEQFF. The CDR3 bases are TGTGCCAGCAGCTTAGGGCCGGGACTAGCGGGAGGACATGAGCAGTTCTTC. The J gene is TRBJ2-1, the V gene TRBV5-4, with 15 bases lining up with TRBD2. J was trimmed by 8 bases and V by 2 bases; bases with no gene match: 8. CDR3 length: 17 amino acids. CDR1 is SGHNT, CDR2 YYREEE, per germline (reference sequence).

The V gene is TRBV10-2, the J gene TRBJ2-7, with 7 positions matching TRBD1. Germline V gives CDR1 WSHSY, CDR2 SAAADI. The CDR3 contains 14 residues. The junction had 4 bases not matched to a gene; V was cut back by 4 bases and J by 1 base. The CDR3 DNA is TGCGCCAGCAGTGGGCTCAGGGGGTCCTACGAGCAGTACTTC. It codes for CASSGLRGSYEQYF.

The chain is built from TRBV5-6 and TRBJ2-1, with a weak D call TRBD2 (6 bases). Trimming removed 0 bases from V and 9 bases from J, with 10 bases in between. CDR1 and CDR2 from the germline V gene are SGHDT and YYEEEE. The CDR3 covers 13 residues. CDR3 loop: CASSLVGGSEQFF. CDR3 DNA sequence: TGTGCCAGCAGCTTGGTAGGAGGGAGTGAGCAGTTCTTC.

The chain is built from TRBV10-2 and TRBJ2-1; TRBD1 matches 10 bases. Germline V lookup: CDR1 WSHSY, CDR2 SAAADI. J lost 9 bases, V lost 3 bases, and 11 bases had no gene match. The CDR3 consists of 16 residues. The CDR3 DNA sequence: TGCGCCAGCAGTGATAGCCGGAGACAGGGGGCGGCTGAGCAGTTCTTC. Its translation is CASSDSRRQGAAEQFF.

This chain connects TRBV6-1 to TRBJ2-3; TRBD2 agrees at 11 bases. Germline trimming cut 11 bases from V and 3 bases from J; bases unmatched to any gene: 10. Germline CDR1 reads MNHNS; CDR2 reads SASEGT. This CDR3 is built from 15 residues. The CDR3 loop reads CAGGGSGGGTDTQYF. CDR3 in DNA: TGTGCCGGTGGGGGTAGCGGGGGGGGTACAGATACGCAGTATTTT.

The rearrangement joins TRBV28 to TRBJ1-5, with D possibly TRBD1 on 6 matching bases. Germline V gene data show CDR1 as MDHEN and CDR2 as SYDVKM. This CDR3 region has 18 residues. Trimming stripped 6 bases from V and 0 bases from J, with 21 bases between. In nucleotides, the CDR3 is TGTGCCAGCAGCCCACGACTCATACAGGGTCATAGCAATCAGCCCCAGCATTTT. This codes for CASSPRLIQGHSNQPQHF.

This chain uses TRBV7-2 with TRBJ2-2; D is undetermined. The CDR3 is 14 amino acids. CDR1 is SGHTA and CDR2 is FQGNSA in the germline V gene. V was pared by 5 bases and J by 6 bases, with 13 bases between. CDR3 protein: CASSLRLSAGELFF. CDR3 coding DNA: TGTGCCAGCAGCCTACGCCTTTCTGCCGGGGAGCTGTTTTTT.

The chain carries TRBV30 and TRBJ1-2; 11 positions match TRBD1. The CDR3 is 15 residues long. V was clipped by 3 bases and J by 8 bases; unmatched bases: 11. Per the germline V gene, CDR1 is GTSNPN and CDR2 is SVGIG (reference sequence). In nucleotides, the CDR3 is TGTGCCTGGAGGGACAGGGGGCCAACTCTATGGGGCTACACCTTC. This sequence encodes CAWRDRGPTLWGYTF. The full variable domain, rest sourced from reference TRBV30 and TRBJ1-2, is SQTIHQWPATLVQPVGSPLSLECTVEGTSNPNLYWYRQAAGRGLQLLFYSVGIGQISSEVPQNLSASRPQDRQFILSSKKLLLSDSGFYLCAWRDRGPTLWGYTFGSGTRLTVV.

The chain couples TRBV5-4 to TRBJ2-2; 9 bases agree with TRBD2. In germline, CDR1 is SGHNT, CDR2 YYREEE (reference sequence). The V gene end was trimmed by 4 bases and the J gene end by 3 bases; junction bases not matched to a gene: 7. This CDR3 spans 16 amino acids. The CDR3 DNA reads TGTGCCAGCAGCATCTCCGGGACTAGCCACACCGGGGAGCTGTTTTTT. As protein: CASSISGTSHTGELFF. The full variable domain, completed using reference TRBV5-4 and TRBJ2-2, is ETGVTQSPTHLIKTRGQQVTLRCSSQSGHNTVSWYQQALGQGPQFIFQYYREEENGRGNFPPRFSGLQFPNYSSELNVNALELDDSALYLCASSISGTSHTGELFFGEGSRLTVL.

The chain carries TRBV7-9 and TRBJ2-7; a possible D gene is TRBD1 (5 bases). With 4 bases removed from V and 0 bases from J, the gap between germline ends came to 10 bases. CDR3 size: 14 residues. Germline CDR1 is SEHNR and CDR2 is FQNEAQ (reference sequence). The CDR3 DNA sequence: TGTGCCAGCAGCTCGGAACAGGACTCCTACGAGCAGTACTTC. It translates to CASSSEQDSYEQYF.

V is TRBV7-9 and J is TRBJ2-3; the match to TRBD2 covers 7 bases. Losses at the gene ends were 1 base for V and 2 bases for J; bases not matched to a gene: 9. The CDR3 consists of 17 residues. Germline values: CDR1 SEHNR, CDR2 FQNEAQ (reference sequence). The DNA for the CDR3 is TGTGCCAGCAGCTTAGAGTCTAGGCGGGAGCCCACAGATACGCAGTATTTT. Translating it yields CASSLESRREPTDTQYF.

The chain carries TRBV25-1 and TRBJ2-3; 12 bases line up with TRBD2. V was clipped by 4 bases and J by 4 bases; unmatched bases: 9. The CDR3 loop spans 17 amino acids. Germline V gene sequence: CDR1 MGHDK, CDR2 SYGVNS. The CDR3 is CASSGAGTSGLPDTQYF. The CDR3 DNA reads as TGTGCCAGCAGTGGGGCCGGGACTAGCGGGCTCCCAGATACGCAGTATTTT.

The V call is TRBV19, the J call TRBJ1-1; D uncertain. V shed 4 bases and J shed 5 bases, with 14 bases lying between them. This CDR3 has 14 amino acids. The V gene's germline CDR1 is LNHDA and CDR2 SQIVND (reference sequence). Here the CDR3 DNA reads TGTGCCAGTAGTAACCGGCCCCCGGGGACTGAAGCTTTCTTT. Its protein is CASSNRPPGTEAFF.

The rearrangement joins TRBV27 to TRBJ2-7, with TRBD2 matching 11 bases. V lost 10 bases, J lost 4 bases, and 15 bases stayed unmatched. There are 16 residues in the CDR3. The V gene's germline CDR1 is MNHEY and CDR2 SMNVEV (reference sequence). Here the CDR3 DNA reads TGTGCCATCCGATGGCGTTTAGCGGGAGGGCCTTACGAGCAGTACTTC. Protein sequence: CAIRWRLAGGPYEQYF.

The chain joins TRBV14 to TRBJ1-2, with D uncertain. V lost 4 bases and J lost 3, with 12 bases in between. Germline-derived CDR1 and CDR2 are SGHDN and FVKESK. The CDR3 totals 14 residues. Written as DNA, the CDR3 is TGTGCCAGCAGCCCCGCACCCGAGGACTATGGCTACACCTTC. Amino acid sequence: CASSPAPEDYGYTF.

This clone was recorded a few times. This chain uses TRBV19 with TRBJ2-7, with 11 bases aligning to TRBD1. Germline V gene data show CDR1 as LNHDA and CDR2 as SQIVND (reference sequence). There are 14 residues in the CDR3. With 5 bases clipped from V and 3 bases from J, the junction kept 3 bases outside the gene matches. For the CDR3, the DNA is TGTGCCAGTAGTGCCGGGACAGGGGGCTACGAGCAGTACTTC. It specifies CASSAGTGGYEQYF.

The rearrangement links TRBV5-6 to TRBJ2-7, with D maybe TRBD2 (6 bases). Germline CDR1 and CDR2: SGHDT and YYEEEE. This CDR3 is built from 16 residues. Trimming took 5 bases from V and 1 from J, leaving 19 bases between them. The CDR3 DNA reads TGTGCCAGCAGTCACGAAGGACGGGAGTTTTCCTACGAGCAGTACTTC. As protein: CASSHEGREFSYEQYF.

In this sample, this clone turned up once. The V and J genes are TRBV7-3 and TRBJ1-2, with TRBD1 as a possible D gene (5 bases). CDR3 length: 15 residues. V shed 6 bases and J shed 5 bases, with 19 bases lying between them. The germline V gene has CDR1 SGHTA and CDR2 FQGTGA. The CDR3 reads CASRYKDNPEYGYTF. The CDR3 DNA is TGTGCCAGCAGGTACAAGGACAATCCGGAGTATGGCTACACCTTC.

The chain links TRBV15 to TRBJ1-2; TRBD1 aligns across 9 bases. CDR1 is LNHNV, CDR2 YYDKDF, per germline (reference sequence). After removal of 1 base from V and 7 bases from J, the junction contained 13 bases not matched to a gene. This CDR3 region has 17 residues. In DNA form, the CDR3 reads TGTGCCACCAGCAGAGCAGAGGTGGGACAGGGAGGAGGTGGCTACACCTTC. Translated: CATSRAEVGQGGGGYTF.

The chain recombines TRBV28 with TRBJ1-1; D ambiguous. Looked up from germline, CDR1 is MDHEN and CDR2 is SYDVKM. The V gene lost 6 bases and the J gene lost 3 bases, with 5 bases spanning the gap. CDR3 length: 11 amino acids. In DNA form, the CDR3 reads TGTGCCAGCAGCCAGGACACTGAAGCTTTCTTT. Encoded protein: CASSQDTEAFF.

V usage is TRBV30 and J usage is TRBJ1-5, with D possibly matching TRBD1 (5 bases). Germline CDR1 is GTSNPN and CDR2 is SVGIG (reference sequence). This CDR3 has 14 amino acids. V shed 1 base and J shed 3 bases, with 10 bases lying between them. The CDR3 loop is CAWSGGRFNQPQHF. CDR3 in DNA: TGTGCCTGGAGTGGGGGGAGGTTCAATCAGCCCCAGCATTTT.

The chain uses TRBV5-1 and TRBJ2-7; D remains ambiguous. V lost 1 base and J lost 4, with 12 bases in between. This CDR3 region has 14 residues. CDR1 is SGHRS and CDR2 is YFSETQ in the germline V gene. The DNA for the CDR3 is TGCGCCAGCAGCTTGTACCCGCCCGGGTACGAGCAGTACTTC. Amino acids: CASSLYPPGYEQYF.

This clone came up a few times. The chain employs TRBV15 and TRBJ2-4; D remains unclear. This CDR3 is 17 amino acids long. Trimming removed 0 bases at V and 0 bases at J, with 12 bases between. The germline V gene encodes CDR1 LNHNV and CDR2 YYDKDF (reference sequence). CDR3 sequence: CATSRDRFSLAKNIQYF. The CDR3 nucleotides are TGTGCCACCAGCAGAGATCGGTTCTCTCTAGCCAAAAACATTCAGTACTTC.

The chain joins TRBV5-6 to TRBJ1-2; 7 nucleotides line up with TRBD1. The J segment lost 5 bases and the V segment lost 0 bases, leaving 10 bases of the junction unmatched. The CDR3 has 16 amino acids. The germline gives CDR1 SGHDT, CDR2 YYEEEE. The chain's CDR3 is CASSLGGGQAEYGYTF. CDR3 bases: TGTGCCAGCAGCTTGGGGGGCGGACAGGCAGAATATGGCTACACCTTC.

The chain carries TRBV5-6 and TRBJ2-3, with 9 bases fitting TRBD2. This CDR3 has 17 amino acids. The V gene's germline CDR1 is SGHDT and CDR2 YYEEEE. Trimming took 2 bases from V and 2 from J; bases not matched to a gene: 9. The chain's CDR3 is CASSFHEGLAPTDTQYF. CDR3 sequence (DNA): TGTGCCAGCAGCTTCCACGAGGGACTAGCCCCCACAGATACGCAGTATTTT.

The table lists this clone with a few counts. The chain uses TRBV14 and TRBJ2-7; 7 nucleotides agree with TRBD1. Trimming cost V 3 bases and J 2 bases; bases outside gene matches: 16. The CDR3 is 18 amino acids. Germline CDR1 reads SGHDN; CDR2 reads FVKESK. The CDR3 is CASSHRRVWQGVPYEQYF. CDR3 in DNA: TGTGCCAGCAGCCACCGTCGGGTCTGGCAGGGGGTACCCTACGAGCAGTACTTC.